This passage covers 13 T cell receptor beta chains from one sample sequenced in a study of PD-L1 blockade in urothelial cancer. Repertoires were generated with immunoSEQ multiplex PCR, while TCRdb's copy carries only in-frame clones and drops some. Of fewer than 45,000 clones listed, 82% are singletons. Sample time point: pretreatment peripheral blood. Sequencing was performed on PBMCs, taken around atezolizumab (anti-PD-L1) treatment. Receptors originate from a man between 60 and 75 years old with urothelial cancer.

The V gene is TRBV7-7, the J gene TRBJ1-4; weak D call: TRBD1 (5 bases). The CDR3 consists of 13 residues. The V gene's germline CDR1 is SSHAT and CDR2 FNYEAQ (reference sequence). The germline V and J ends were trimmed by 4 bases and 8 bases, with 11 bases remaining between them. The CDR3 nucleotides read TGTGCCAGCAGCTCTGGGGAGGGGGAAAAACTGTTTTTT. The encoded protein is CASSSGEGEKLFF.

CDR3 loop: CASRKTGGGNYGYTF. CDR3 DNA sequence: TGTGCCAGCAGGAAGACAGGGGGCGGGAACTATGGCTACACCTTC. The rearrangement joins TRBV2 to TRBJ1-2, with 10 bases lining up with TRBD1. Germline loops: CDR1 SNHLY, CDR2 FYNNEI. V lost 6 bases to trimming and J lost 2 bases; unmatched junction nucleotides: 6. The CDR3 covers 15 residues.

The V call is TRBV9, the J call TRBJ2-7, with D perhaps TRBD2 (6 bases). The CDR3 runs 14 residues. Looked up from germline, CDR1 is SGDLS and CDR2 is YYNGEE. The V end lost 4 bases, the J end lost 0 bases, and 11 bases lay between the germline ends. The CDR3 here is CASSPETSSYEQYF. The CDR3 DNA reads as TGTGCCAGCAGCCCCGAGACTAGCTCCTACGAGCAGTACTTC. Full variable domain (remainder filled in from reference TRBV9 and TRBJ2-7): DSGVTQTPKHLITATGQRVTLRCSPRSGDLSVYWYQQSLDQGLQFLIQYYNGEERAKGNILERFSAQQFPDLHSELNLSSLELGDSALYFCASSPETSSYEQYFGPGTRLTVT.

This sequence joins TRBV19 and TRBJ1-1; no definite D call. The CDR3 spans 11 residues. V was shortened by 4 bases and J by 7 bases, with 7 bases between the two germline ends. Germline lookup yields CDR1 LNHDA and CDR2 SQIVND (reference sequence). This CDR3 reads CASSREFEAFF. For the CDR3, the DNA is TGTGCCAGTAGTAGGGAGTTTGAAGCTTTCTTT.

There are a few counts of this clone. Different DNA sequences within this sample yield the same CDR3. V gene TRBV18 combines with J gene TRBJ1-2; 8 bases align to TRBD1. The J segment lost 3 bases and the V segment lost 6 bases, leaving 6 bases of the junction unmatched. The CDR3 is 14 residues long. The germline V gene has CDR1 KGHSH and CDR2 LQKENI. CDR3 nucleotide sequence: TGTGCCAGCTCCCTGGAGACAGGGGACTATGGCTACACCTTC. It translates to CASSLETGDYGYTF.

The V call is TRBV18, the J call TRBJ1-1; TRBD1 aligns across 10 bases. The CDR3 extends over 14 amino acids. V gave up 8 bases and J gave up 7 bases; unmatched junction bases: 10. Germline V lookup: CDR1 KGHSH, CDR2 LQKENI. CDR3 sequence: CASKHGQGGDEAFF. The CDR3 bases are TGTGCCAGCAAACATGGACAGGGGGGGGATGAAGCTTTCTTT.

This chain uses TRBV30 with TRBJ2-7; 7 bases agree with TRBD1. Germline V gene sequence: CDR1 GTSNPN, CDR2 SVGIG (reference sequence). The CDR3 extends over 14 amino acids. Trimming at V came to 0 bases and at J to 5 bases, leaving 7 bases not matched to a gene. The CDR3 is CAWSVGTEHDEQYF. For the CDR3, the DNA is TGTGCCTGGAGTGTAGGGACAGAGCACGACGAGCAGTACTTC. Complete variable domain (other parts from reference TRBV30 and TRBJ2-7): SQTIHQWPATLVQPVGSPLSLECTVEGTSNPNLYWYRQAAGRGLQLLFYSVGIGQISSEVPQNLSASRPQDRQFILSSKKLLLSDSGFYLCAWSVGTEHDEQYFGPGTRLTVT.

This clone is labeled as medium-sized. V and J are TRBV13 and TRBJ1-1; D remains ambiguous. There are 13 residues in the CDR3. Germline values: CDR1 PRHDT, CDR2 FYEKMQ (reference sequence). With 4 bases removed from V and 6 bases from J, the gap between germline ends came to 12 bases. DNA of the CDR3: TGTGCCAGCAGCTCCACTCAACGAGCTGAAGCTTTCTTT. Translating gives CASSSTQRAEAFF.

The J gene is TRBJ2-2, the V gene TRBV6-5; no firm D call. The CDR3 length is 16 residues. Germline V lookup: CDR1 MNHEY, CDR2 SVGAGI. Deletions cut 3 bases from V and 0 bases from J, with 11 bases between. The CDR3 loop reads CASSYGAFANTGELFF. CDR3 DNA: TGTGCCAGCAGTTATGGAGCGTTCGCGAACACCGGGGAGCTGTTTTTT.

The gene calls are TRBV28 and TRBJ1-2; 8 bases align to TRBD1. In germline, CDR1 is MDHEN, CDR2 SYDVKM. Trimming cost V 9 bases and J 1 base; bases outside gene matches: 4. The CDR3 spans 13 residues. The CDR3 here is CASSTGVNYGYTF. CDR3 coding DNA: TGTGCCAGTTCGACAGGGGTTAACTATGGCTACACCTTC.

This clone was seen only a few times. The chain links TRBV19 to TRBJ2-7, with 9 bases that match TRBD2. The CDR3 covers 13 residues. The V gene end was trimmed by 10 bases and the J gene end by 4 bases; junction bases not matched to a gene: 8. Per the germline V gene, CDR1 is LNHDA and CDR2 is SQIVND (reference sequence). CDR3 amino acids: CATASAGGYEQYF. The CDR3 nucleotides read TGTGCCACCGCCAGCGCGGGGGGGTACGAGCAGTACTTC.

The V and J genes are TRBV2 and TRBJ2-7; 9 nucleotides match TRBD1. The V gene end was trimmed by 5 bases and the J gene end by 5 bases; junction bases not matched to a gene: 4. Looked up from germline, CDR1 is SNHLY and CDR2 is FYNNEI. The CDR3 contains 13 residues. The DNA of the CDR3 is TGTGCCAGCAGTTACCGGGACAGGGACGAGCAGTACTTC. It codes for CASSYRDRDEQYF.

V and J are TRBV28 and TRBJ2-7; 8 positions match TRBD2. The CDR3 totals 15 residues. Germline-derived CDR1 and CDR2 are MDHEN and SYDVKM. Unmatched junction bases numbered 6, after V lost 3 bases and J lost 2 bases. The CDR3 spells CASSFGGGLTYEQYF. CDR3 DNA: TGTGCCAGCAGTTTCGGCGGGGGGCTTACCTACGAGCAGTACTTC.